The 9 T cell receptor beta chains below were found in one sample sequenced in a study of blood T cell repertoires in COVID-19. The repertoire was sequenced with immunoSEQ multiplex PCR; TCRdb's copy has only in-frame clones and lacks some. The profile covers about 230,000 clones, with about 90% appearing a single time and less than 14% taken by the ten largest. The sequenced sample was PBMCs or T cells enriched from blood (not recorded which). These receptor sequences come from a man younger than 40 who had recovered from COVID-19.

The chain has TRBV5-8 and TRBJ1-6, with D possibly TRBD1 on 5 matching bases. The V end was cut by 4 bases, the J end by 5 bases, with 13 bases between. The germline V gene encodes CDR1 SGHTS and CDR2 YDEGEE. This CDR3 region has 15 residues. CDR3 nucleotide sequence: TGTGCCAGCAGCCAGCGACAGACCCATAATTCACCCCTCCACTTT. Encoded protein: CASSQRQTHNSPLHF.

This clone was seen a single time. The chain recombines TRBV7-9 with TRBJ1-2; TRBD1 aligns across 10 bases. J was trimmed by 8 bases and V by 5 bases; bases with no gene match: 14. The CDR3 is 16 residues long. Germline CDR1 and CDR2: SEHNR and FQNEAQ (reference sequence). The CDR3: CASSPVTTGGEKGYTF. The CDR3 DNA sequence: TGTGCCAGCAGCCCTGTCACGACAGGGGGCGAAAAAGGCTACACCTTC.

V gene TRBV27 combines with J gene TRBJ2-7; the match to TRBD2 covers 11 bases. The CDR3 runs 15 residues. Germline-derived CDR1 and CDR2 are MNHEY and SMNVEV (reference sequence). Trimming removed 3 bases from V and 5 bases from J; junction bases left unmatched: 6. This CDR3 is CASSFTSGRIDEQYF. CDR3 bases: TGTGCCAGCAGTTTTACTAGCGGGAGAATAGACGAGCAGTACTTC.

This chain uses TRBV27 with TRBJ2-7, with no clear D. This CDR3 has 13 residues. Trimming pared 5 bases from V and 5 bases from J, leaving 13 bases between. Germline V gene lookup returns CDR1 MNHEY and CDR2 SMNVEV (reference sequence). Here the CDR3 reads CASSLAHLNEQYF. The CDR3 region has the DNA TGTGCCAGCAGTCTCGCGCACCTCAACGAGCAGTACTTC.

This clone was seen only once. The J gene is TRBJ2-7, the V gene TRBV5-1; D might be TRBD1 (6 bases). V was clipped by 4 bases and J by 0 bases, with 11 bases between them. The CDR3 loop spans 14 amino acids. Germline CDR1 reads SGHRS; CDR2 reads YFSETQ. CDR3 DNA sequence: TGCGCCAGCAGCGCCTCAGGGGCCTCCTACGAGCAGTACTTC. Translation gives CASSASGASYEQYF. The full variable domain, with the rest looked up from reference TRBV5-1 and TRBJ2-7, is KAGVTQTPRYLIKTRGQQVTLSCSPISGHRSVSWYQQTPGQGLQFLFEYFSETQRNKGNFPGRFSGRQFSNSRSEMNVSTLELGDSALYLCASSASGASYEQYFGPGTRLTVT.

The CDR3 nucleotides are TGCGCCAGCAGCCAAGATCGAGGCGAAGCCTACGAGCAGTACTTC. Translation: CASSQDRGEAYEQYF. V gene TRBV4-3 combines with J gene TRBJ2-7; the D is unclear. The CDR3 length is 15 residues. The V end lost 0 bases, the J end lost 2 bases, and 11 bases lay between the germline ends. Germline lookup yields CDR1 LGHNA and CDR2 YSLEER.

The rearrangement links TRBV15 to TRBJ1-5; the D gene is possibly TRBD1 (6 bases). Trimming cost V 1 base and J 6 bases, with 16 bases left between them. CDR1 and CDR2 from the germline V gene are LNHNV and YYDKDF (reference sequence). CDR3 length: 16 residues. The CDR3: CATSRGEGGGPQPQHF. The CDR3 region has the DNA TGTGCCACCAGCAGAGGGGAGGGCGGGGGCCCTCAGCCCCAGCATTTT.

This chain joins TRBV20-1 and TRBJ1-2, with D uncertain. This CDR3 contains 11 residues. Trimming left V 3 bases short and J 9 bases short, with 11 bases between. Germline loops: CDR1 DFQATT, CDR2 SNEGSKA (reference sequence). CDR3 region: CSASRTGSYTF. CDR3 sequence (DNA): TGCAGTGCTAGCCGAACGGGTAGCTACACCTTC.

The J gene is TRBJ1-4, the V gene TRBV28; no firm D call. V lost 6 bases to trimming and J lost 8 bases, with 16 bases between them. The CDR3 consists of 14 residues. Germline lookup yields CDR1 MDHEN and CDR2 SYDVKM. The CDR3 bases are TGTGCCAGCAGGCCACTCGGGATAGACGAAAAACTGTTTTTT. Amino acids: CASRPLGIDEKLFF.